This record concerns one TCR beta chain sequence. This specimen comes from a study of T cell changes during pregnancy in multiple sclerosis. Method: immunoSEQ multiplex PCR; TCRdb's copy keeps in-frame clones and lacks some. This sample has about 51,000 clones, with 80% to 95% found just once. The receptor comes from a female donor with multiple sclerosis, enrolled in a pregnancy study. Specimen: CD8+ T cells from peripheral blood mononuclear cells, collected in the second trimester of pregnancy.

CDR3 nucleotide sequence: TGTGCCAGCAGCTTAGCCCAGGAATCCCTCCATGAGCAGTACTTC. It encodes CASSLAQESLHEQYF. The chain couples TRBV13 to TRBJ2-7; D gene uncertain. The CDR3 sequence is 15 residues long. Germline CDR1 PRHDT, CDR2 FYEKMQ (reference sequence). With 1 base removed from V and 7 bases from J, the gap between germline ends came to 17 bases.